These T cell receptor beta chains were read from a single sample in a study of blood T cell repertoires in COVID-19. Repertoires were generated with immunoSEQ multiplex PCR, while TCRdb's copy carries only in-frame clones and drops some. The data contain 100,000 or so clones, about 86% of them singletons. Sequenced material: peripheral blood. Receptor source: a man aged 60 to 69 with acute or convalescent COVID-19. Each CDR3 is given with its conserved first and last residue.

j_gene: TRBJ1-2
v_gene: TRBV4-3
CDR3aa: CASSQAGTTLGYTF

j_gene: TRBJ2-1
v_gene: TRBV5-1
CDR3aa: CASSLGTSGDNEQFF

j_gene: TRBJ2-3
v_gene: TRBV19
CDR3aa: CASSAGQGTDTQYF

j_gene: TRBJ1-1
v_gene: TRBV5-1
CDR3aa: CASTQGARDTEAFF

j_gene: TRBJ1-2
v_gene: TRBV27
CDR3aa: CASSFRQGAGGYTF

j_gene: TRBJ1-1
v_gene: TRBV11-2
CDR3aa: CASSQGRGENTEAFF

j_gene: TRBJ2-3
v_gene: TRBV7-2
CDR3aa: CASSLVTGDTDTQYF

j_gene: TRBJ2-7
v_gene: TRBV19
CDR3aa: CASSTKAGAYEQYF

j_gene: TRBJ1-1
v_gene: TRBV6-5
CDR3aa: CASTYRTEAFF

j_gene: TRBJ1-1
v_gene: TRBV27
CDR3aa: CASRIDRQNTEAFF

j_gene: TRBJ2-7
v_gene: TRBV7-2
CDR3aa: CASSSMGGYAYEQYF

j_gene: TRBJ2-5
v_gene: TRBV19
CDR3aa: CASSMGRETQYF

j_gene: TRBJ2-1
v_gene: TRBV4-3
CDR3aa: CASSQRDREHEQFF

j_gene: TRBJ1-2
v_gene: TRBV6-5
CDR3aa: CASRGTGNYGYTF

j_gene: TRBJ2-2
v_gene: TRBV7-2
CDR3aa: CASSLDRNTGELFF

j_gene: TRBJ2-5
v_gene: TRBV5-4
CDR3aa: CASSSLAGGPETQYF

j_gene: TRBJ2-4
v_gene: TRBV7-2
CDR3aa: CASSLTRTYPNIQYF

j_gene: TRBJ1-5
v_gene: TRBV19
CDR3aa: CASSKGRPSNQPQHF

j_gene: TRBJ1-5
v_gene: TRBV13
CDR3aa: CASSLRRASNQPQHF

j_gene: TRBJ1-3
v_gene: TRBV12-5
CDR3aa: CASGLVPGNTIYF

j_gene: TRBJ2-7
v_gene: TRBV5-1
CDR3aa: CASSLRQTYEQYF

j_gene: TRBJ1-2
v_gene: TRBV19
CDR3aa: CASSIAPVGGSGYTF

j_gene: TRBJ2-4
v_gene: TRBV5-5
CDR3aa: CASSPSGSSKNIQYF

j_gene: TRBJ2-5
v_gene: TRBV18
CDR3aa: CASSPFGTAQETQYF

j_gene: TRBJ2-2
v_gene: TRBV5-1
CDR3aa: CASSLNRGTSTGELFF

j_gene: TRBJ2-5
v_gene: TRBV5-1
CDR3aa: CASSLAGSLGETQYF

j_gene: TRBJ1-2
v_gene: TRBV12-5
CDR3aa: CASVDSRGGLYGYTF

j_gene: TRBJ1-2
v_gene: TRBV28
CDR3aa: CASSKQGTYGYTF

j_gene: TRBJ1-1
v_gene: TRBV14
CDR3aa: CASSHAGNTEAFF

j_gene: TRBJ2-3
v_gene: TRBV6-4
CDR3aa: CASSVRGGISTDTQYF

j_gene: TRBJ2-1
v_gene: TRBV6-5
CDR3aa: CASSSLTSGGRNEQFF

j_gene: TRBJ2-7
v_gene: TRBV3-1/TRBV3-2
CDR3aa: CASSQDLAGDYEQYF

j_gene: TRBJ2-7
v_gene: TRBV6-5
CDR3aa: CASNAALGEQYF

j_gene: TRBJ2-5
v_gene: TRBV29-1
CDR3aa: CSVATSGGAGETQYF

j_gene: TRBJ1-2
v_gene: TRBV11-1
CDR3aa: CASSLTANYGYTF

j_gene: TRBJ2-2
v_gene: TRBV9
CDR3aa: CATGHLNTGELFF

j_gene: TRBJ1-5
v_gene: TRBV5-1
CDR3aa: CASSCTRDINQPQHF

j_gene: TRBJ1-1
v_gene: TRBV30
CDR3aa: CAFQREYEAFF

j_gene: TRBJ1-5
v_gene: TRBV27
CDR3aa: CASRQTQGGYQPQHF

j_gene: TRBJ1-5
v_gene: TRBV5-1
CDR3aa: CASSSGQFNQPQHF

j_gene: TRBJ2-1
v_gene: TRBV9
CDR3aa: CASSAAGTQYNEQFF

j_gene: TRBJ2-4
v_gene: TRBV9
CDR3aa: CASSVSSGGAAKNIQYF

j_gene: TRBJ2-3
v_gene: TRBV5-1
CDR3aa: CASSLGQGSGDTQYF

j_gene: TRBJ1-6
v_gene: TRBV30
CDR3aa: CAWSGGGQGNSPLHF

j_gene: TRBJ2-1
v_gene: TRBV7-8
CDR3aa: CASSLQYNEQFF

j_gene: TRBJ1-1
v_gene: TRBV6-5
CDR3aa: CASSYRQGAPTEAFF

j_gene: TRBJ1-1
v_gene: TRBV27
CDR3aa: CASSFKSRGGTEAFF

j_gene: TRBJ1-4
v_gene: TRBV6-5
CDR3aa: CASSYGATNEKLFF

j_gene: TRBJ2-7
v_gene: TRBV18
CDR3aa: CASSPPFSLANDEQYF

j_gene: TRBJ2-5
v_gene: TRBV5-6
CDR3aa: CASSNQVRGRGETQYF

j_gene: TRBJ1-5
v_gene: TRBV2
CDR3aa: CASLGGTNQPQHF

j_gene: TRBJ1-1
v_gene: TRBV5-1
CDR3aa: CASSLDGQGNAEAFF